This T cell receptor (beta chain) derives from a study of Ad26.COV2.S vaccination and SARS-CoV-2 variants. Assay used: immunoSEQ multiplex PCR; TCRdb lists only in-frame clones, some missing. The profile shows about 260,000 clones, 87% of them singletons. This CDR3 is built from 14 residues. Germline V gene sequence: CDR1 SGHDN, CDR2 FVKESK. V dropped 0 bases and J dropped 5 bases, with 5 bases sitting between them. The treatment here: roughly 20 received Ad26.COV2.S at low or high dose, single or two shots; about 5 received placebo; per-sample allocation not given. Collection of samples fell on day 63 after the first vaccine or placebo injection.

Sample: peripheral blood, taken in a trial of Ad26.COV2.S vaccine versus placebo. The clonotype comes from a person between 18 and 59 years old who received the Ad26.COV2.S COVID-19 vaccine or a placebo. The chain recombines TRBV14 with TRBJ1-6; D gene uncertain. This chain's CDR3 is CASSQETNNSPLHF. CDR3 sequence (DNA): TGTGCCAGCAGCCAAGAGACTAATAATTCACCCCTCCACTTT.